This T cell receptor (beta chain) was sequenced during a study of beta chain features in type 1 diabetes. TCRB transcripts that were expressed got sequenced, as all of the isolated RNA had been reverse transcribed. Profiled with immunoSEQ multiplex PCR; TCRdb holds only in-frame clones, not every one. The table records 200,000 to 250,000 clones, around 65% of them present only once. The sample consisted of naive CD4+ T cells from blood. This receptor was taken from a young man in good health.

CDR3 coding DNA: TGTGCTACGAAGAGGGCACAGGGGGATGAGCAGTTCTTC. Its protein product is CATKRAQGDEQFF. V usage is TRBV6-5 and J usage is TRBJ2-1; 8 bases map to TRBD1. Germline CDR1 is MNHEY and CDR2 is SVGAGI. The CDR3 is 13 residues long.